The rows below give T cell receptor beta chains drawn from one sample of a study of blood T cell repertoires in COVID-19. Clones were read by immunoSEQ multiplex PCR, and TCRdb kept only the in-frame ones, dropping some. The profile shows tens of thousands of clones, 75% to 85% of them singletons. Specimen: peripheral blood. These TCRs come from a woman aged 70-85 years with acute or convalescent COVID-19. CDR3s include the opening cysteine and the closing phenylalanine or tryptophan. D genes are given only for firm matches. The size of a clone is reported for some rows only, either as once, few or many, or as a class for expanded clones.

d_call	v_call	j_call	cdr3_length	clone_size	cdr3_nt	cdr3_aa
-	TRBV4-1	TRBJ1-1	14	-	TGCGCCAGCAGCCAAGTAAGGTGGAGCACTGAAGCTTTCTTT	CASSQVRWSTEAFF
TRBD1	TRBV6-5	TRBJ1-2	15	-	TGTGCCAGCAGGACCGGACAGGGTCTGGACTATGGCTACACCTTC	CASRTGQGLDYGYTF
TRBD1	TRBV14	TRBJ1-4	15	once	TGTGCCAGCAGCCAAGATCAGGGGGTGGTAAAAAAACTGTTTTTT	CASSQDQGVVKKLFF
TRBD1	TRBV27	TRBJ1-1	14	-	TGTGCCAGCAGGGTGGACAGGGATTTCCCTGAAGCTTTCTTT	CASRVDRDFPEAFF
TRBD2	TRBV5-3	TRBJ2-2	17	-	TGTGCCAGAAGCGCCAAAGGTAGCGGGGGGAACACCGGGGAGCTGTTTTTT	CARSAKGSGGNTGELFF
TRBD2	TRBV12-5	TRBJ2-7	17	-	TGTGCTAGTGGTTTAGGGGCTAGCGGGGGGCGATCCTACGAGCAGTACTTC	CASGLGASGGRSYEQYF
-	TRBV5-6	TRBJ1-1	14	-	TGTGCCAGCAGCCTTACCGAGGTGAACACTGAAGCTTTCTTT	CASSLTEVNTEAFF
-	TRBV29-1	TRBJ2-1	13	-	TGCAGCGTTGAAGAGAGGGATTACAATGAGCAGTTCTTC	CSVEERDYNEQFF
TRBD1	TRBV28	TRBJ2-7	14	few	TGTGCCAGCAGTTTAGGGACAGGGTACGGCGAGCAGTACTTC	CASSLGTGYGEQYF
TRBD1	TRBV18	TRBJ1-4	16	once	TGTGCCAGCTCACTTTATACGGGACAGGTTAATGAAAAACTGTTTTTT	CASSLYTGQVNEKLFF
TRBD1	TRBV6-2/TRBV6-3	TRBJ2-7	13	many	TGTGCCAGCAGCCCGGGACAGAACTACGAGCAGTACTTC	CASSPGQNYEQYF
TRBD1	TRBV19	TRBJ2-1	14	-	TGTGCCAGTAGTACAGACAGGGTCTACAATGAGCAGTTCTTC	CASSTDRVYNEQFF
-	TRBV6-5	TRBJ1-5	14	-	TGTGCCAGCACCTCCGCCAGAAGCAATCAGCCCCAGCATTTT	CASTSARSNQPQHF
TRBD2	TRBV4-1	TRBJ2-5	17	-	TGCGCCAGCAGCACGGGGCGGGGGACTAGCGGGGGAGAGACCCAGTACTTC	CASSTGRGTSGGETQYF
TRBD2	TRBV4-2	TRBJ2-4	13	-	TGTGCCAGCAGCCAAGGCGGGGGTAACCTTCAGTACTTC	CASSQGGGNLQYF
TRBD1	TRBV2	TRBJ1-6	16	-	TGTGCCAGCGTAGCACGGGGACAGATTGGTAATTCACCCCTCCACTTT	CASVARGQIGNSPLHF
TRBD2	TRBV6-5	TRBJ2-5	14	once	TGTGCCAGCAGTTATTGGGGGGGCCAAGAGACCCAGTACTTC	CASSYWGGQETQYF
TRBD2	TRBV5-1	TRBJ2-1	15	-	TGCGCCAGCAGCAGGACTAGCGGGGTAAACAATGAGCAGTTCTTC	CASSRTSGVNNEQFF
-	TRBV19	TRBJ2-6	18	-	TGTGCCAGTAGTATAGCGGGGGTCCCCCCCTCTGGGGCCAACGTCCTGACTTTC	CASSIAGVPPSGANVLTF
-	TRBV7-8	TRBJ1-5	15	-	TGTGCCAGCAGCTTACTCAGGGTTGGCAATCAGCCCCAGCATTTT	CASSLLRVGNQPQHF
TRBD2	TRBV7-2	TRBJ2-1	13	-	TGTGCCAGCGGAAGACTAGCGGCCAATGAGCAGTTCTTC	CASGRLAANEQFF
TRBD2	TRBV19	TRBJ2-1	15	-	TGTGCCAGTAGTACTACTAGCGGGGCCTACAATGAGCAGTTCTTC	CASSTTSGAYNEQFF
-	TRBV6-6	TRBJ1-3	16	-	TGTGCCAGCAGTCCAGGACAAATCCTCTCTGGAAACACCATATATTTT	CASSPGQILSGNTIYF
TRBD1	TRBV29-1	TRBJ1-4	16	once	TGCAGCGTGAGGACAGGGGGAATGCAAATTAATGAAAAACTGTTTTTT	CSVRTGGMQINEKLFF
-	TRBV24-1	TRBJ2-2	14	-	TGTGCCACCAGGGGACTGGAGGGGACCGGGGAGCTGTTTTTT	CATRGLEGTGELFF
TRBD2	TRBV3-1/TRBV3-2	TRBJ2-7	15	-	TGTGCCAGCAGCCTCACTAGCGGGAGCTCCTACGAGCAGTACTTC	CASSLTSGSSYEQYF
-	TRBV27	TRBJ1-6	14	-	TGTGCCAGCAGTTTCGCTATGTATAATTCACCCCTCCACTTT	CASSFAMYNSPLHF
TRBD1	TRBV5-8	TRBJ1-2	14	-	TGTGCCAGCAGCCGAGGACAGGGGGCCCGGGGCTACACCTTC	CASSRGQGARGYTF
-	TRBV27	TRBJ1-1	15	-	TGTGCCAGCAGTTTATATGGGGCCTTTAACACTGAAGCTTTCTTT	CASSLYGAFNTEAFF
-	TRBV7-2	TRBJ2-7	15	-	TGTGCCAGCAGCTCGAGACAGGCAATAACCTACGAGCAGTACTTC	CASSSRQAITYEQYF
-	TRBV19	TRBJ1-2	17	once	TGTGCCAGTAGTATAGATCTAGAGGGCTCAAATAACTATGGCTACACCTTC	CASSIDLEGSNNYGYTF
-	TRBV5-6	TRBJ1-1	16	-	TGTGCCAGCAGCTTGTTTACCGGGACACGCAACACTGAAGCTTTCTTT	CASSLFTGTRNTEAFF
-	TRBV7-2	TRBJ2-5	14	-	TGTGCCAGCAGCTTCCCTGGCACGAGGGAGACCCAGTACTTC	CASSFPGTRETQYF
-	TRBV27	TRBJ1-2	14	-	TGTGCCAGCAGTTTAGGGTACAGGGCGGGTGGCTACACCTTC	CASSLGYRAGGYTF
TRBD1	TRBV6-2/TRBV6-3	TRBJ1-5	15	-	TGTGCCAGCAGTTACCGAGGACAGGGCAATCAGCCCCAGCATTTT	CASSYRGQGNQPQHF
TRBD2	TRBV2	TRBJ2-5	13	-	TGTGCCAGCAGTCTGACTAGCGGCGAGACCCAGTACTTC	CASSLTSGETQYF